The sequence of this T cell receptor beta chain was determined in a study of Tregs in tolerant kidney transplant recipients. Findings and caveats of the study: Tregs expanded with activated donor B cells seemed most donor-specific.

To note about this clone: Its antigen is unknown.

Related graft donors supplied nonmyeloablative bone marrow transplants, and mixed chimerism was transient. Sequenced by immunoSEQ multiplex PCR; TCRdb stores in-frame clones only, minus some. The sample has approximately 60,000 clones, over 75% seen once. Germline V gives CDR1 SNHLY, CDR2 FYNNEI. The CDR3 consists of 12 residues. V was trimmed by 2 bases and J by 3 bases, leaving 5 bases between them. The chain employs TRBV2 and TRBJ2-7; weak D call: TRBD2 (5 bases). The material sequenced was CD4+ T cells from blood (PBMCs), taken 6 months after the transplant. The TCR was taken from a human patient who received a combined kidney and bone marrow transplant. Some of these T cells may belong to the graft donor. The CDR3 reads CASSERDYEQYF. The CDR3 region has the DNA TGTGCCAGCAGTGAACGGGACTACGAGCAGTACTTC.